The 31 T cell receptor beta chains below were found in one sample sequenced in a study of T cell responses to AZD1222 COVID-19 vaccine. Only in-frame clones appear in the TCRdb table, and some are missing; sequencing was by immunoSEQ multiplex PCR. The sample contains roughly 180,000 clones, about 94% of which appear only once. Sequenced here: peripheral blood, sampled on day 0 of AZD1222 vaccination. Receptors were obtained from an adult in good health.

The chain carries TRBV29-1 and TRBJ2-1; tentatively, D is TRBD2 (5 bases). V lost 4 bases and J lost 9, with 7 bases in between. Germline CDR1 SQVTM, CDR2 ANQGSEA. The CDR3 sequence is 10 residues long. CDR3 region: CSVGGSEQFF. The CDR3 bases are TGCAGCGTTGGAGGGAGTGAGCAGTTCTTC.

This clone was detected only once. The chain uses TRBV24-1 and TRBJ2-1, with a weak D call TRBD2 (5 bases). The CDR3 is made up of 13 amino acids. The germline V gene encodes CDR1 KGHDR and CDR2 SFDVKD. Between the trimmed V and J ends, which lost 5 bases and 5 bases, there was a span of 9 bases. DNA for the CDR3: TGTGCCACCAGTGTCCGAGGGAACAATGAGCAGTTCTTC. Translation gives CATSVRGNNEQFF.

This chain connects TRBV7-9 to TRBJ2-5; the D call may be TRBD1 or TRBD2 (5 bases each). Trimming left V 4 bases short and J 5 bases short, with 17 bases between. The CDR3 extends over 15 amino acids. Germline V gene lookup returns CDR1 SEHNR and CDR2 FQNEAQ (reference sequence). CDR3 nucleotide sequence: TGTGCCAGCAGCTCCACCGGGACGGAGTGGGAGACCCAGTACTTC. It codes for CASSSTGTEWETQYF.

The rearrangement joins TRBV20-1 to TRBJ1-2, with TRBD1 matching 9 bases. This CDR3 region has 13 residues. Trimming took 3 bases from V and 6 from J; bases not matched to a gene: 5. The germline V gene encodes CDR1 DFQATT and CDR2 SNEGSKA (reference sequence). The CDR3 nucleotides are TGCAGTGCTAGTCAGTGGGACAGGGATGGCTACACCTTC. This sequence encodes CSASQWDRDGYTF.

The gene calls are TRBV6-5 and TRBJ1-4; 7 positions agree with TRBD1. The V and J ends lost 0 bases and 7 bases, in that order; junction bases with no gene match: 5. CDR1 and CDR2 from the germline V gene are MNHEY and SVGAGI. This CDR3 is 15 amino acids long. The CDR3 nucleotides are TGTGCCAGCAGTTACTCGGTCAGGGGGGGTGAAAAACTGTTTTTT. Encoded protein: CASSYSVRGGEKLFF.

The V gene is TRBV29-1, the J gene TRBJ1-1, with 7 bases fitting TRBD1. V was clipped by 6 bases and J by 1 base; unmatched bases: 8. The germline V gene has CDR1 SQVTM and CDR2 ANQGSEA. The CDR3 contains 14 residues. The CDR3 spells CSVRPGGRNTEAFF. DNA of the CDR3: TGCAGCGTCCGCCCAGGGGGAAGGAACACTGAAGCTTTCTTT. The whole variable domain, filled in from reference TRBV29-1 and TRBJ1-1, reads SAVISQKPSRDICQRGTSLTIQCQVDSQVTMMFWYRQQPGQSLTLIATANQGSEATYESGFVIDKFPISRPNLTFSTLTVSNMSPEDSSIYLCSVRPGGRNTEAFFGQGTRLTVV.

V is TRBV28 and J is TRBJ1-5; 8 bases are a match to TRBD1. After removal of 2 bases from V and 2 bases from J, the junction contained 2 bases not matched to a gene. The CDR3 has 15 amino acids. The germline gives CDR1 MDHEN, CDR2 SYDVKM. The CDR3 DNA is TGTGCCAGCAGTTTAGAGGGACAGGGCAATCAGCCCCAGCATTTT. Translated, it gives CASSLEGQGNQPQHF.

This rearrangement joins TRBV28 to TRBJ1-1; D call uncertain. The CDR3 is made up of 13 amino acids. V was pared by 2 bases and J by 0 bases, with 4 bases between. Germline V gene sequence: CDR1 MDHEN, CDR2 SYDVKM. DNA for the CDR3: TGTGCCAGCAGTTTAGGGGTGAACACTGAAGCTTTCTTT. Its protein product is CASSLGVNTEAFF.

The chain joins TRBV4-1 to TRBJ2-3; a weak D match, TRBD2 (6 bases). Germline values: CDR1 MGHRA, CDR2 YSYEKL. CDR3 length: 17 residues. The V end lost 5 bases, the J end lost 1 base, and 19 bases lay between the germline ends. The CDR3 loop reads CASSSYLGGTRTDTQYF. In DNA form, the CDR3 reads TGCGCCAGCAGCTCCTATCTGGGGGGAACTCGCACAGATACGCAGTATTTT.

V usage is TRBV6-4 and J usage is TRBJ2-3, with 7 bases that match TRBD1. J gave up 0 bases and V 3 bases, and 3 bases lay outside the gene matches. The CDR3 consists of 15 residues. Per germline, CDR1 MRHNA and CDR2 SNTAGT. As DNA, the CDR3 is TGTGCCAGCAGTGATGGGACAGCTAGCACAGATACGCAGTATTTT. It codes for CASSDGTASTDTQYF.

The chain links TRBV28 to TRBJ2-3; 8 bases agree with TRBD2. Germline lookup yields CDR1 MDHEN and CDR2 SYDVKM. The CDR3 totals 14 residues. Trimming took 3 bases from V and 6 from J; bases not matched to a gene: 5. DNA for the CDR3: TGTGCCAGCAGTTTCCTAGCGGGTCTGGATACGCAGTATTTT. This encodes CASSFLAGLDTQYF.

The chain employs TRBV29-1 and TRBJ2-2; D is ambiguous. This CDR3 contains 12 residues. Between the trimmed V and J ends, which lost 8 bases and 5 bases, there was a span of 12 bases. From germline, CDR1 is SQVTM and CDR2 ANQGSEA. The CDR3: CSINVGTGELFF. The CDR3 nucleotides are TGCAGCATTAATGTTGGTACCGGGGAGCTGTTTTTT.

The chain employs TRBV28 and TRBJ1-5, with a tentative D call TRBD1 (6 bases). The ends were cut back, 3 bases at V and 6 bases at J, with 9 bases in the middle. This CDR3 contains 13 residues. From germline, CDR1 is MDHEN and CDR2 SYDVKM. The CDR3 region is CASSFRGFQPQHF. CDR3 sequence (DNA): TGTGCCAGCAGTTTCAGGGGTTTTCAGCCCCAGCATTTT.

This rearrangement joins TRBV19 to TRBJ2-7, with TRBD1 identical over 10 bases. V gave up 3 bases and J gave up 2 bases; unmatched junction bases: 1. This CDR3 spans 14 amino acids. The germline V gene encodes CDR1 LNHDA and CDR2 SQIVND (reference sequence). The CDR3 region is CASSMTGGAYEQYF. CDR3 bases: TGTGCCAGTAGTATGACAGGGGGCGCCTACGAGCAGTACTTC.

This clone has a single count. The chain uses TRBV6-5 and TRBJ2-7; 12 bases are a match to TRBD2. Trimming took 6 bases from V and 6 from J; bases not matched to a gene: 6. CDR1 is MNHEY, CDR2 SVGAGI, per germline. The CDR3 is 14 residues long. The CDR3 DNA sequence: TGTGCCAGCAGCCAGACTAGCGGGAGTGCCGAGCAGTACTTC. This codes for CASSQTSGSAEQYF.

The V and J genes are TRBV5-1 and TRBJ2-1; TRBD2 aligns across 10 bases. The CDR3 spans 15 residues. Germline values: CDR1 SGHRS, CDR2 YFSETQ. Trimming cost V 5 bases and J 2 bases; bases outside gene matches: 4. The CDR3 DNA reads as TGCGCCAGCAGACCCCTAGCGGGAGCCTACAATGAGCAGTTCTTC. It is translated as CASRPLAGAYNEQFF.

CDR3 coding DNA: TGTGCCAGTAGTCCCCGGACAGGGAGTTACTCTGGAAACACCATATATTTT. It is translated as CASSPRTGSYSGNTIYF. The genes are TRBV19 and TRBJ1-3; 8 bases match TRBD1. The CDR3 totals 17 residues. CDR1 is LNHDA, CDR2 SQIVND, per germline (reference sequence). V was clipped by 5 bases and J by 0 bases; unmatched bases: 9.

The chain couples TRBV5-1 to TRBJ2-7, with 8 bases fitting TRBD2. The CDR3 covers 15 residues. The junction had 8 bases not matched to a gene; V was cut back by 4 bases and J by 2 bases. The germline V gene has CDR1 SGHRS and CDR2 YFSETQ. CDR3 DNA: TGCGCCAGCAGCGAGGGACTAGGACTGGCCTACGAGCAGTACTTC. It yields the protein CASSEGLGLAYEQYF.

The chain employs TRBV15 and TRBJ2-7; no firm D call. Germline V gives CDR1 LNHNV, CDR2 YYDKDF (reference sequence). This CDR3 is 13 amino acids long. The V and J ends lost 0 bases and 2 bases respectively, with 5 bases between them. For the CDR3, the DNA is TGTGCCACCAGCAGAGATCTAACCTACGAGCAGTACTTC. It encodes CATSRDLTYEQYF.

The chain is built from TRBV3-1 (or the pseudogene TRBV3-2) and TRBJ1-1; D is uncertain. The germline V gene encodes CDR1 LGHDT and CDR2 YNNKEL (reference sequence). The germline V and J ends were trimmed by 0 bases and 5 bases, with 10 bases remaining between them. This CDR3 contains 14 residues. The CDR3 coding sequence is TGTGCCAGCAGCCAAGATAAGGGTTGGACTGAAGCTTTCTTT. Translation gives CASSQDKGWTEAFF.

V and J are TRBV2 and TRBJ1-2; maybe TRBD1 (5 bases). With 4 bases removed from V and 6 bases from J, the gap between germline ends came to 18 bases. CDR1 and CDR2 (germline): SNHLY, FYNNEI. The CDR3 totals 15 residues. The CDR3 protein is CASSVKGTAGNGYTF. The CDR3 region has the DNA TGTGCCAGCAGTGTTAAAGGAACGGCAGGGAATGGCTACACCTTC.

The chain combines TRBV6-5 with TRBJ2-7; D may be TRBD1 (7 bases). In germline, CDR1 is MNHEY, CDR2 SVGAGI. This CDR3 spans 12 amino acids. The V gene lost 6 bases and the J gene lost 3 bases, with 9 bases spanning the gap. CDR3: CASRRDSYEQYF. In DNA form, the CDR3 reads TGTGCCAGCAGGCGGGACAGCTACGAGCAGTACTTC.

This CDR3 reads CASSAGLPNNEQFF. CDR3 DNA: TGTGCCAGCAGTGCGGGACTCCCGAACAATGAGCAGTTCTTC. The chain recombines TRBV27 with TRBJ2-1; maybe TRBD2 (6 bases). V lost 5 bases to trimming and J lost 5 bases, with 13 bases between them. Germline V gene data show CDR1 as MNHEY and CDR2 as SMNVEV (reference sequence). This CDR3 comprises 14 residues.

The V and J genes are TRBV7-3 and TRBJ2-5; TRBD1 agrees at 9 bases. Germline V gives CDR1 SGHTA, CDR2 FQGTGA. V dropped 0 bases and J dropped 4; count of bases not matched to a gene: 6. The CDR3 consists of 16 residues. CDR3 nucleotide sequence: TGTGCCAGCAGCTTAACTGGGACAGGGTTAGGAGAGACCCAGTACTTC. Amino acid sequence: CASSLTGTGLGETQYF.

This chain joins TRBV7-9 and TRBJ2-5, with a tentative D call TRBD1 (7 bases). CDR1 and CDR2 (germline): SEHNR, FQNEAQ (reference sequence). V lost 6 bases, J lost 1 base, and 9 bases lay in between. The CDR3 length is 13 residues. The chain's CDR3 is CASRRDSQETQYF. CDR3 coding DNA: TGTGCCAGCAGGCGGGACAGCCAAGAGACCCAGTACTTC.

The chain uses TRBV7-3 and TRBJ2-6, with 8 bases identical to TRBD1. CDR1 and CDR2 from the germline V gene are SGHTA and FQGTGA. There are 16 residues in the CDR3. V lost 5 bases, J lost 4 bases, and 7 bases stayed unmatched. The CDR3 is CASSQTTGAGANVLTF. The CDR3, as DNA: TGTGCCAGCAGCCAAACGACAGGGGCAGGGGCCAACGTCCTGACTTTC.

The rearrangement uses TRBV20-1 and TRBJ1-6; unclear D gene. Germline loops: CDR1 DFQATT, CDR2 SNEGSKA (reference sequence). The germline V and J ends were trimmed by 7 bases and 13 bases, with 11 bases remaining between them. CDR3 length equals 10 residues. CDR3 bases: TGCAGTGTTAACAGCTTTCCCCTCCACTTT. Residues: CSVNSFPLHF.

The rearrangement links TRBV2 to TRBJ1-2, with D perhaps matching TRBD1 (5 bases). This CDR3 is built from 17 residues. Germline V lookup: CDR1 SNHLY, CDR2 FYNNEI. The germline V and J ends were trimmed by 6 bases and 5 bases, with 25 bases remaining between them. The CDR3 sequence: CASSQLQDWVFLYGYTF. In nucleotides, the CDR3 is TGTGCCAGCAGCCAGTTACAGGACTGGGTGTTTCTTTATGGCTACACCTTC.

CDR3 residues: CAISAGTVTYEQYF. The CDR3 nucleotides read TGTGCCATCAGTGCCGGGACAGTCACCTACGAGCAGTACTTC. This chain joins TRBV10-3 and TRBJ2-7; 7 bases line up with TRBD1. The germline CDR1 and CDR2 sequences are ENHRY and SYGVKD. This CDR3 region has 14 residues. The ends lost 4 bases at V and 2 bases at J; junction bases unmatched: 5.

The genes are TRBV6-5 and TRBJ2-7; 12 bases agree with TRBD2. Germline V CDR1 and CDR2: MNHEY, SVGAGI. J gave up 2 bases and V 8 bases, and 4 bases lay outside the gene matches. The CDR3 loop spans 14 amino acids. CDR3 DNA sequence: TGTGCCAGCTGGACTAGCGGGATCACCTACGAGCAGTACTTC. Protein product: CASWTSGITYEQYF.

This sequence joins TRBV24-1 and TRBJ1-1; weak D call: TRBD1 (6 bases). Looked up from germline, CDR1 is KGHDR and CDR2 is SFDVKD. The CDR3 is 12 amino acids. Trimming stripped 2 bases from V and 8 bases from J, with 8 bases between. The CDR3 loop is CATSDYTGEAFF. CDR3 in DNA: TGTGCCACCAGTGATTACACAGGGGAAGCTTTCTTT.